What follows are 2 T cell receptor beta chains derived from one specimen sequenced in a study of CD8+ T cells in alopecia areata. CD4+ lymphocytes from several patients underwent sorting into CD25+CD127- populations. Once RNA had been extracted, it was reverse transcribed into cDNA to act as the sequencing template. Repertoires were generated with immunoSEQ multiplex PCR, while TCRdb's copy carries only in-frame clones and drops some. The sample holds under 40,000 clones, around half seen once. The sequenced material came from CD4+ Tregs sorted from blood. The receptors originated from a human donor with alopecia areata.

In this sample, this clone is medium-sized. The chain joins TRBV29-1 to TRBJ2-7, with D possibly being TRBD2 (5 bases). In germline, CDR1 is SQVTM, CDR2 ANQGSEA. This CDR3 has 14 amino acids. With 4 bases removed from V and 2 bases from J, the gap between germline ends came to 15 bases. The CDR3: CSVGIGGGTYEQYF. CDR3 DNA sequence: TGCAGCGTTGGGATTGGAGGCGGCACCTACGAGCAGTACTTC.

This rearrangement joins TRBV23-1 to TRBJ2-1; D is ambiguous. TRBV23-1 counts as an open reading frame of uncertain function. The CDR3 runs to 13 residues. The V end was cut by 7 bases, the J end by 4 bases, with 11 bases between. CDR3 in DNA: TGCGCCAGCACCTCTACACTTTACAATGAGCAGTTCTTC. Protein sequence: CASTSTLYNEQFF.